What follows are 11 T cell receptor beta chains derived from one specimen sequenced in a study of cytomegalovirus exposure and HLA in healthy donors. With 60 Vbeta and 13 Jbeta primers, the PCR was carried out. TCRdb's table, derived via immunoSEQ multiplex PCR, lists solely in-frame clones and lacks some. The repertoire includes about 200,000 clones, roughly 80% of them detected once, and about 3.1% sits in the top ten. The sequencing input was PBMCs. Source of these receptors: a man aged 25 to 40 in good health and CMV-seronegative.

The CDR3 sequence: CASSFGGTSGHNEQFF. The CDR3 DNA is TGTGCCAGCAGCTTTGGGGGGACCTCCGGCCACAATGAGCAGTTCTTC. The rearrangement joins TRBV7-8 to TRBJ2-1; a weak D match, TRBD2 (6 bases). V gave up 3 bases and J gave up 5 bases, with 17 bases separating them. This CDR3 contains 16 residues. Germline CDR1 and CDR2: SGHVS and FQNEAQ.

In this sample, this clone turned up a few times. This chain joins TRBV29-1 and TRBJ2-2, with 9 bases that match TRBD1. With 6 bases clipped from V and 6 bases from J, the junction kept 5 bases outside the gene matches. Per the germline V gene, CDR1 is SQVTM and CDR2 is ANQGSEA. The CDR3 spans 13 residues. CDR3 nucleotides: TGCAGCGTCGGACAGGGGCCAGCCGGGGAGCTGTTTTTT. Translating it yields CSVGQGPAGELFF.

CDR3 protein: CASSLGPSEQYF. In DNA, the CDR3 is TGTGCCAGCAGCTTAGGCCCCAGCGAGCAGTATTTT. The chain has TRBV13 and TRBJ2-3; D is uncertain. The CDR3 covers 12 residues. Looked up from germline, CDR1 is PRHDT and CDR2 is FYEKMQ (reference sequence). Trimming removed 0 bases from V and 11 bases from J, with 9 bases in between.

This sequence joins TRBV10-3 and TRBJ2-3; 8 bases fit TRBD1. This CDR3 spans 15 amino acids. Trimming at V came to 5 bases and at J to 5 bases, leaving 9 bases not matched to a gene. Germline CDR1 and CDR2: ENHRY and SYGVKD. The CDR3 DNA reads as TGTGCCATCAGTCTTACAGGGGGTTCACAAGATACGCAGTATTTT. Residues: CAISLTGGSQDTQYF.

V and J are TRBV14 and TRBJ2-1; 9 bases map to TRBD1. V lost 0 bases and J lost 4; bases outside the gene matches: 22. Germline loops: CDR1 SGHDN, CDR2 FVKESK. CDR3 length equals 22 residues. Here the CDR3 DNA reads TGTGCCAGCAGCCAAGATCCTTTTCGGCCCCGGGACAGGGCCTCTGATTACAATGAGCAGTTCTTC. As protein: CASSQDPFRPRDRASDYNEQFF.

This sequence joins TRBV7-8 and TRBJ2-7; 7 bases map to TRBD1. V dropped 5 bases and J dropped 7; count of bases not matched to a gene: 5. The germline gives CDR1 SGHVS, CDR2 FQNEAQ. The CDR3 totals 12 residues. The DNA for the CDR3 is TGTGCCAGCAGCCACACAGGGGAAGAGCAGTACTTC. This codes for CASSHTGEEQYF.

The chain employs TRBV4-3 and TRBJ2-7, with TRBD1 matching 8 bases. V lost 0 bases to trimming and J lost 2 bases; unmatched junction nucleotides: 15. The CDR3 consists of 19 residues. Germline lookup yields CDR1 LGHNA and CDR2 YSLEER. CDR3 loop: CASSQDRTGQVTDAYEQYF. CDR3 DNA: TGCGCCAGCAGCCAAGATCGAACGGGACAGGTTACGGATGCCTACGAGCAGTACTTC.

This chain uses TRBV5-1 with TRBJ1-2; D gene uncertain. This CDR3 comprises 13 residues. Germline V CDR1 and CDR2: SGHRS, YFSETQ. V dropped 3 bases and J dropped 8 bases, with 14 bases sitting between them. CDR3 coding DNA: TGCGCCAGCAGCTCGATTGCCGGTGAAGGCTACACCTTC. Translated: CASSSIAGEGYTF.

The V call is TRBV28, the J call TRBJ2-7, with 10 positions matching TRBD1. V dropped 4 bases and J dropped 0; count of bases not matched to a gene: 6. The CDR3 extends over 16 amino acids. The germline CDR1 and CDR2 sequences are MDHEN and SYDVKM. The CDR3 is CASSSDRGLVSYEQYF. The CDR3 nucleotides read TGTGCCAGCAGTTCCGACAGGGGGCTCGTCTCCTACGAGCAGTACTTC.

On this clone: A read error may produce the germline difference seen at one junction end. The chain recombines TRBV6-1 with TRBJ2-2, with TRBD2 identical over 9 bases. The CDR3 is 15 amino acids. Germline V lookup: CDR1 MNHNS, CDR2 SASEGT. CDR3 nucleotide sequence: TGTGCCAGCAGAGAAGCGGGGGGGAACACCGGGGAGCTGTTTTTT. It encodes CASREAGGNTGELFF.

This clone was detected a few times. CDR3 bases: TGCGCCAGTGGGGACAGGGGAGAAGAGACCCAGTACTTC. Protein: CASGDRGEETQYF. The rearrangement uses TRBV5-1 and TRBJ2-5; 10 positions agree with TRBD1. The CDR3 is 13 residues long. The V gene's germline CDR1 is SGHRS and CDR2 YFSETQ. J lost 3 bases, V lost 8 bases, and 4 bases had no gene match.